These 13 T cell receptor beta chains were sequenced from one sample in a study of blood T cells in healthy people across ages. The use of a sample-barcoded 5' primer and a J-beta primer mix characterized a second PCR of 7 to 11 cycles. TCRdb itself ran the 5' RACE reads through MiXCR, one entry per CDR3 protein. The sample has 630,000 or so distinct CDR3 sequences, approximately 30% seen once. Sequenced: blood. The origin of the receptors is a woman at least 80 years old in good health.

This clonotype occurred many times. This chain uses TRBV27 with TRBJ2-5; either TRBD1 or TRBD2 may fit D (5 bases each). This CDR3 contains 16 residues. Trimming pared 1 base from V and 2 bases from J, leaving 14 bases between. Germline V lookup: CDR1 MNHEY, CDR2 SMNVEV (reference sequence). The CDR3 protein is CASSLFPGAQQETQYF. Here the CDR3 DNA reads TGTGCCAGCAGTTTATTCCCCGGGGCACAACAAGAGACCCAGTACTTC.

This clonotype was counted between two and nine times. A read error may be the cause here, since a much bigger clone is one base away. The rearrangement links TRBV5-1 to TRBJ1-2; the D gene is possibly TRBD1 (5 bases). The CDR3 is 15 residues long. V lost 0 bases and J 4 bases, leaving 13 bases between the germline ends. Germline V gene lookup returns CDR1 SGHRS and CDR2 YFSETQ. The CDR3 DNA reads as TGCGCCAGCAGCTTGGGGTCAGGGAGCAGCTATGGCTACACCTTC. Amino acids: CASSLGSGSSYGYTF.

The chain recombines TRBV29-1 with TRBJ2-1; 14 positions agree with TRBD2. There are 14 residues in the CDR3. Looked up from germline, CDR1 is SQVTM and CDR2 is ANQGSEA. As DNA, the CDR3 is TGCAACGTGTCGGGACTAGCGGGGGAAGAGACCCAGTTCTTC. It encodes CNVSGLAGEETQFF.

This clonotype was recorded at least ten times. The CDR3 region has the DNA TGCAGTGCTACGAGCGGGGGTTTCGAGCAGTACTTC. This encodes CSATSGGFEQYF. The V gene is TRBV20-1, the J gene TRBJ2-7, with 8 bases fitting TRBD2. Germline assignment: CDR1 DFQATT and CDR2 SNEGSKA (reference sequence). The CDR3 totals 12 residues. With 4 bases clipped from V and 6 bases from J, the junction kept 5 bases outside the gene matches.

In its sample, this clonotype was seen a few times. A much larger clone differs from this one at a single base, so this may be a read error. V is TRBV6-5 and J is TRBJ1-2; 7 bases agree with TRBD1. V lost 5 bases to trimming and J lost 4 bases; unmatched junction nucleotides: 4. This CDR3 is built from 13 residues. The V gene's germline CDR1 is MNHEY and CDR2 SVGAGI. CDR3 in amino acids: CASSKQGSYGYTF. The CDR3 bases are TGTGCCAGCAGTAAACAGGGGAGCTATGGCTACACCTTC.

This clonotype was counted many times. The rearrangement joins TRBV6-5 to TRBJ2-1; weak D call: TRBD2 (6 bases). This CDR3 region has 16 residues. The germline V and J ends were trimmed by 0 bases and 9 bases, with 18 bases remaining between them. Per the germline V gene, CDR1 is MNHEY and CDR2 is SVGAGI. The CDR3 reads CASSYSGLSLTGEQFF. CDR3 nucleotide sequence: TGTGCCAGCAGTTACTCGGGACTCTCTCTTACGGGTGAGCAGTTCTTC.

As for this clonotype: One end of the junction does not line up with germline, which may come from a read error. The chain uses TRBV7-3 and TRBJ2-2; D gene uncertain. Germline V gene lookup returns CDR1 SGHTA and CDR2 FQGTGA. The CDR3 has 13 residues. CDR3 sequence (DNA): TGTGCCCGCAGCCCCACCTCAGCCGGGGAGCTGTTTTTT. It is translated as CARSPTSAGELFF.

The CDR3 loop is CASSLAVGYEKLFF. The CDR3 DNA reads as TGTGCCAGCAGCTTGGCGGTGGGGTATGAAAAACTGTTTTTT. The gene calls are TRBV7-9 and TRBJ1-4; D remains ambiguous. V was clipped by 3 bases and J by 6 bases, with 11 bases between them. CDR1 and CDR2 (germline): SEHNR, FQNEAQ (reference sequence). CDR3 length: 14 amino acids.

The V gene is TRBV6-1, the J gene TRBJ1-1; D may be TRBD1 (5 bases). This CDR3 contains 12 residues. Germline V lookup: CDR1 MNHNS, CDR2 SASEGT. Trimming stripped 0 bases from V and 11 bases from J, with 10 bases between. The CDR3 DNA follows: TGTGCCAGCAGTGAAGCCAGGGTCACGGCTTTCTTT. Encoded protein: CASSEARVTAFF.

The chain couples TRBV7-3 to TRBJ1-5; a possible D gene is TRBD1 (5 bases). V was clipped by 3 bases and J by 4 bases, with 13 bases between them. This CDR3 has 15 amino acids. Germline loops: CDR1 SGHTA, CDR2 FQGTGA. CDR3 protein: CASSFQPRDNQPQHF. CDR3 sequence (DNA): TGTGCCAGCAGCTTTCAACCCAGGGATAATCAGCCCCAGCATTTT.

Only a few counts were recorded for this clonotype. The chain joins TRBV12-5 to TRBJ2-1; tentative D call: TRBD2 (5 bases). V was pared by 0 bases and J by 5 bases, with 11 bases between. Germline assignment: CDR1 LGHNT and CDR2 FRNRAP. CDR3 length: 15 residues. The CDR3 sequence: CASGLVLARDNEQFF. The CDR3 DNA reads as TGTGCTAGTGGTTTGGTGCTAGCCCGGGACAATGAGCAGTTCTTC.

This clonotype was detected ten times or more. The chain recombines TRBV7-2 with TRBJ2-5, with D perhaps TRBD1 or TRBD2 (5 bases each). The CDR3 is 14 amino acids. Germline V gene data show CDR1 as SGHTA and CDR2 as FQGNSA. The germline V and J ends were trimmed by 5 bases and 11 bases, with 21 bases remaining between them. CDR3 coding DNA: TGTGCCAGCAGCCTCGGGGCTAGTAACAATGAGCAGTACTTC. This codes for CASSLGASNNEQYF.

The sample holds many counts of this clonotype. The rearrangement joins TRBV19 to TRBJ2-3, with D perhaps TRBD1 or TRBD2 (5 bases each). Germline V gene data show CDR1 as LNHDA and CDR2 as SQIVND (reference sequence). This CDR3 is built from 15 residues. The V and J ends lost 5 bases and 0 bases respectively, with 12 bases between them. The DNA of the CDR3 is TGTGCCAGTAGTCCTGGGGGACCCAGCACAGATACGCAGTATTTT. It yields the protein CASSPGGPSTDTQYF.